This TCR beta chain was captured in a study of shared clonotypes between healthy human individuals (dated by TCRdb to the early 2020s). In terms of the full investigation: The cohort included three men and a couple of women between 18 and 49 years of age. Libraries were prepared and TCR repertoires were sequenced by different laboratories using diverse techniques, in order to increase sequencing depth and limit assay-specific biases. To estimate repertoire size and how much clonotypes are shared between individuals, the study performed deep sequencing of blood TCR repertoires from roughly five healthy adults. Each donor's leukapheresis produced roughly between roughly 0.85 and 9 billion PBMCs. For each donor, three plates each were used for CD4 naive and CD4 memory, two plates were used for CD8 naive, and one plate was used for CD8 memory. Findings and caveats that apply to the study as a whole: Compared with non-shared clonotypes, clonotypes shared by all four sorted-subset donors had higher generation probabilities. The genetic and exposure-history diversity represented was limited by the small number of donors. Incomplete sequencing was indicated by rarefaction of sorted-subset datasets, despite the large sequencing depth. Pairwise subsampling indicated that sequencing depth was expected to affect the degree of clonotype sharing among donors. Larger estimated clonotype richness was generally found for naive subsets than for memory subsets. Sampling was limited to blood, and TCR repertoires in tissue likely differ from TCR repertoires in blood. Across four donors, approximately 4.6% of naive CD4, approximately 4% of naive CD8, about 2.3% of memory CD4, and approximately 0.4% of memory CD8 clonotypes were shared.

CDR1 is given as SNHLY and CDR2 as FYNNEI, both from the germline V gene. Taken from cysteine to phenylalanine, the CDR3 has 14 residues. The only DNA kept is the CDR3, 42 bases in frame from the first base. V trim: 8 bases; J trim: 2 bases; unmatched bases: 5. The donors were healthy, HIV-negative adults who had no recently reported acute infections or vaccinations. Every donor was a Caucasian adult residing in Nashville, Tennessee, USA. CD4+ T cells were enriched by magnetic negative selection; naive cells were then positively selected on CD45RA, and the negative fraction formed the memory subset. Blood was collected by leukapheresis, and PBMCs were isolated by Ficoll-Histopaque density gradient centrifugation and then cryopreserved in liquid nitrogen vapor phase. Analytical flow cytometry was used to check the purity and quantity of every magnetically sorted T cell population. Each sorted fraction had its genomic DNA isolated and then quantified by UV absorbance on a Nanodrop 2000c.

To note about this clone: There is no known antigen for this receptor. Within one base of it there is no much larger clone, and no base qualities were kept.

TCR CDR3 regions were amplified from genomic DNA by multiplex PCR using the deep immunoSEQ assay. Extracted genomic DNA from each cell subset was distributed evenly across all wells of several immunoSEQ 96-well plates, and each plate was treated as a replicate. For sorted subsets, 200 to 250 ng of genomic DNA, equivalent to around 29,000 T cell genomes, went into each replicate PCR. The purified libraries were quantified using a Qubit 3.0 fluorometer, sized with a Bioanalyzer 2100, and then quantified again using the KAPA Library Quantification kit. Every immunoSEQ 96-well plate was sequenced on a separate single-read 150-cycle Illumina NextSeq 550 flow cell. In the original analysis: Because the immunoSEQ output included only junctional sequences and no quality scores, the filtering could not be the same as the filtering used for full-length reads. Sequences were annotated with PyIR, a Python wrapper for IgBLAST v1.9, and V/J genes and CDR3 were assigned using IMGT germline references. Reads were filtered out if the reads had weak V/J assignments (E-value above 1e-6), no CDR3, stop codons, out-of-frame junctions, or ambiguous translated residues. V3J clonotypes were defined as sequences sharing an identical inferred V gene, J gene, and CDR3 amino acid sequence. Percentage overlap between repertoires was calculated by dividing the number of shared unique clonotypes by the size of the smaller repertoire. Richness of each repertoire was evaluated using RTK rarefaction, the Chao1 estimator, and Recon v2.1 estimates of unobserved clonotypes. Generation probabilities were computed with OLGA for all TCRbeta clonotypes obtained by the gDNA method from several donors. TCRdb holds this immuneACCESS table with in-frame rearrangements only. Some clones are missing; in checked studies, unresolved V genes explain under half, and the rest has no known cause. That table is the source of V, J and clone size, and D and trimming were worked out from the DNA. The sample data list under 1,900,000 clones, and 97% to 99% of these were observed just once. Together, the top ten hold approximately 0.4% of the sample.

This sequence originates from a young man in good health. The sequencing sample was made of naive CD4+ T cells sorted from blood. The cell subset or site tag for this specimen amounts to: CD45RA+ positively selected. The chain employs TRBV2 and TRBJ2-7; 11 central bases correspond to TRBD2. The DNA sequence is TGTGCCAGCCGGCCGGGACTAGCGGCCTACGAGCAGTACTTC. Its protein reads: CASRPGLAAYEQYF.